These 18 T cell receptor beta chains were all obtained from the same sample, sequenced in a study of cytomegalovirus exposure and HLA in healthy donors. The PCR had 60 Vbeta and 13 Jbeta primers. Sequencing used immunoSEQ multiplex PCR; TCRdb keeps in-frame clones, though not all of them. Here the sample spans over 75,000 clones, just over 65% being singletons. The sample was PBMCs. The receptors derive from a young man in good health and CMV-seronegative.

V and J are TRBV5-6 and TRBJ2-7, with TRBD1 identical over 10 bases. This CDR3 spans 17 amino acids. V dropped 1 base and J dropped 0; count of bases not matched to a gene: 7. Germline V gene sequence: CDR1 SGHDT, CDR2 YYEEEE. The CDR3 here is CASSLQIGTGVSYEQYF. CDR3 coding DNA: TGTGCCAGCAGCTTGCAAATAGGGACAGGGGTCTCCTACGAGCAGTACTTC.

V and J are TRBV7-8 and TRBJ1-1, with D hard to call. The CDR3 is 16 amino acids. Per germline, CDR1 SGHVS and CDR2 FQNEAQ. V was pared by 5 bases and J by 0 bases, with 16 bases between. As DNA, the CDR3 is TGTGCCAGCAGCCTAGGAGGAGGTCTAATGAACACTGAAGCTTTCTTT. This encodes CASSLGGGLMNTEAFF.

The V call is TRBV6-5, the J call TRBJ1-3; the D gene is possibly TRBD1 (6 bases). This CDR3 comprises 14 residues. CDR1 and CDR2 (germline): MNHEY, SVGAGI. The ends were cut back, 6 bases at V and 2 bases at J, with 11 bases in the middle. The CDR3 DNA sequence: TGTGCCAGCAGACCAGGGGTTGCTGGAAACACCATATATTTT. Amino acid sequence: CASRPGVAGNTIYF.

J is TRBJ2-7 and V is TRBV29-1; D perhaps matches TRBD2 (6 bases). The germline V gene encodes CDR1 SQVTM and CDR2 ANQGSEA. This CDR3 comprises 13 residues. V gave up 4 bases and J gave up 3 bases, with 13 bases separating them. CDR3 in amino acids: CSVGYSGGYEQYF. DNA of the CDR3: TGCAGCGTTGGGTATAGCGGAGGCTACGAGCAGTACTTC.

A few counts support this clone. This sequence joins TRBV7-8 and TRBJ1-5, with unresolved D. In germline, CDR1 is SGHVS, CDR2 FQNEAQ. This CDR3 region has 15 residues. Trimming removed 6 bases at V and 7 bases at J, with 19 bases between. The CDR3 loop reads CASRFIEGSDQPQHF. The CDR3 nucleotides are TGTGCCAGCAGGTTTATTGAGGGTTCGGACCAGCCCCAGCATTTT. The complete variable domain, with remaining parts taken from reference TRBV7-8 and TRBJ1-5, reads GAGVSQSPRYKVAKRGQDVALRCDPISGHVSLFWYQQALGQGPEFLTYFQNEAQLDKSGLPSDRFFAERPEGSVSTLKIQRTQQEDSAVYLCASRFIEGSDQPQHFGDGTRLSIL.

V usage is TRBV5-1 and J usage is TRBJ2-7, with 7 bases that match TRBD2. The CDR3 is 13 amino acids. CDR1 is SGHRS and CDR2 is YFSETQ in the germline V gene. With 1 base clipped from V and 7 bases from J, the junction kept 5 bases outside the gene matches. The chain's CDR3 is CASSLLGGREQYF. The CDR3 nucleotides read TGCGCCAGCAGCTTGTTGGGGGGGAGGGAGCAGTACTTC.

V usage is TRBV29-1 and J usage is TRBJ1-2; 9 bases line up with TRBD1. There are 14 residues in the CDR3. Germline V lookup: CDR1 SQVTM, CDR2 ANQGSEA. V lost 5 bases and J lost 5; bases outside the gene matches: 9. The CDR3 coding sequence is TGCAGCGTTCTCGCCGGGACAGGGTGGTATGGCTACACCTTC. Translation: CSVLAGTGWYGYTF.

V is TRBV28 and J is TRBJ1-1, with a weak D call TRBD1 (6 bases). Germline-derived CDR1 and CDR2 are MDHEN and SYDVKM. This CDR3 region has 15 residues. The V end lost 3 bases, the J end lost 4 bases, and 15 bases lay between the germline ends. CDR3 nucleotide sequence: TGTGCCAGCAGTTTGTACGGAGGGGGGGGCACTGAAGCTTTCTTT. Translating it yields CASSLYGGGGTEAFF.

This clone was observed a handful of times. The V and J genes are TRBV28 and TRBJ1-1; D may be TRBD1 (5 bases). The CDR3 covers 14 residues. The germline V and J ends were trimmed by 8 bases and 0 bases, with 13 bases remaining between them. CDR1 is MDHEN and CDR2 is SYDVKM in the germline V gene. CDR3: CASETELLNTEAFF. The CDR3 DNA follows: TGTGCCAGCGAGACAGAGCTGCTGAACACTGAAGCTTTCTTT.

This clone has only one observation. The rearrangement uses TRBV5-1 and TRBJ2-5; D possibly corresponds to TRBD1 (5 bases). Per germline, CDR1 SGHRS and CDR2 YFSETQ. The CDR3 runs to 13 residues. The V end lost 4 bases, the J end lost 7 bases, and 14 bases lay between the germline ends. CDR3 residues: CASSDQGVGTQYF. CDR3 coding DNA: TGCGCCAGCAGCGATCAGGGCGTCGGGACCCAGTACTTC.

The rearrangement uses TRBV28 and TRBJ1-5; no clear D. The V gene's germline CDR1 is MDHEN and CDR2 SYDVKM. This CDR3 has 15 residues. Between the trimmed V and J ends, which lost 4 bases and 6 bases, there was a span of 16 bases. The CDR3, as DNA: TGTGCCAGCAGTTGGAAGGGAAGAGGAGGTCAGCCCCAGCATTTT. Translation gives CASSWKGRGGQPQHF.

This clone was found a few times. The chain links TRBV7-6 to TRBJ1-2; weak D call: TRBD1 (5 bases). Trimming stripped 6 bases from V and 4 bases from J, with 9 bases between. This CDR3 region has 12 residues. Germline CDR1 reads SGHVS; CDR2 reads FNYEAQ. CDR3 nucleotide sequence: TGTGCCAGCAGGACAGAAGCCTATGGCTACACCTTC. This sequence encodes CASRTEAYGYTF.

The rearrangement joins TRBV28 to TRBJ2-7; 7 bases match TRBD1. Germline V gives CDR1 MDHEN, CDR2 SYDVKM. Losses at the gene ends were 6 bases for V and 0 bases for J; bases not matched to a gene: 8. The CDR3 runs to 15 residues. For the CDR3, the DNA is TGTGCCAGCAGGGGGACAGCCGAAAACTCCTACGAGCAGTACTTC. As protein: CASRGTAENSYEQYF.

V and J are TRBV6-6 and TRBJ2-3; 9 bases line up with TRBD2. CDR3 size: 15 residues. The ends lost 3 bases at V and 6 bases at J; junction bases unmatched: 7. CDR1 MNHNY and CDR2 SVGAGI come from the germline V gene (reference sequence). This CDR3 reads CASSYGAGGPDTQYF. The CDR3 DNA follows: TGTGCCAGCAGTTATGGGGCGGGAGGGCCGGATACGCAGTATTTT.

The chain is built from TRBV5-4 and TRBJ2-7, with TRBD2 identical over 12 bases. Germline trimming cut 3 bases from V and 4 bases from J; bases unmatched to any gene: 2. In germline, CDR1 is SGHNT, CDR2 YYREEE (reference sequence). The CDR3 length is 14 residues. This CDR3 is CASSYTSGGYEQYF. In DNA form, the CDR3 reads TGTGCCAGCAGCTATACTAGCGGGGGGTACGAGCAGTACTTC.

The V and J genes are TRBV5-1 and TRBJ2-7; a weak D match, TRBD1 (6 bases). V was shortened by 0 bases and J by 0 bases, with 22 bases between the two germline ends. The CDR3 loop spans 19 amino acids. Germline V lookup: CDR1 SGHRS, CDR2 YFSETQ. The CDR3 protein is CASSLGVGRGRSFSYEQYF. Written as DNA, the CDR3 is TGCGCCAGCAGCTTGGGGGTTGGCAGGGGAAGGAGTTTCTCCTACGAGCAGTACTTC.

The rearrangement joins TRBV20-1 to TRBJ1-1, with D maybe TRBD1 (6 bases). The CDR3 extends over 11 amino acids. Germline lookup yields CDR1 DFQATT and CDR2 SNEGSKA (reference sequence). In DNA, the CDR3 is TGCAGCATTTACAGGGACACTGAAGCTTTCTTT. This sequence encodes CSIYRDTEAFF.

The CDR3 sequence is CASSIWTGGNTEAFF. CDR3 DNA sequence: TGTGCCAGCTCAATCTGGACAGGGGGCAACACTGAAGCTTTCTTT. J is TRBJ1-1 and V is TRBV18; 11 nucleotides line up with TRBD1. The CDR3 has 15 residues. V shed 5 bases and J 2 bases; nucleotides not matched to a gene: 4. Germline-derived CDR1 and CDR2 are KGHSH and LQKENI. The whole variable domain, filled in from reference TRBV18 and TRBJ1-1, reads NAGVMQNPRHLVRRRGQEARLRCSPMKGHSHVYWYRQLPEEGLKFMVYLQKENIIDESGMPKERFSAEFPKEGPSILRIQQVVRGDSAAYFCASSIWTGGNTEAFFGQGTRLTVV.